The present T cell receptor beta chain was sequenced within a study of glioma-infiltrating T cells after dendritic cell vaccination. Study details: Patients had newly diagnosed or recurrent glioblastoma and received dendritic cell vaccines.

Study-wide findings and caveats: Survival was not directly related to TCR clonality in these patients.

Comment on this clone: Its antigen is undetermined.

Primers: 60 V beta forward and 13 J beta reverse. TCRdb's table, derived via immunoSEQ multiplex PCR, lists solely in-frame clones and lacks some. The sample holds 55,000 to 75,000 clones, approximately 80% seen once. Described time point: after dendritic cell vaccination, including at tumor progression/relapse. Patients had residual fresh-frozen tumor tissue and more than two years of survival data. The CDR3 runs to 15 residues. Germline V gene lookup returns CDR1 LNHDA and CDR2 SQIVND (reference sequence). V lost 3 bases, J lost 0 bases, and 11 bases lay in between. J is TRBJ1-2 and V is TRBV19, with D maybe TRBD1 (5 bases). The sequences come from blood, collected after dendritic cell vaccination. This TCR was recovered from a human donor with glioblastoma. The CDR3, as DNA: TGTGCCAGTAGTATTCTGGCAGGGCCTAACTATGGCTACACCTTC. Amino acid sequence: CASSILAGPNYGYTF.